The entry below gives a single T cell receptor beta chain sequence along with its context. The target antigen is unknown. The CDR3 has 17 amino acids. Germline V gene data show CDR1 as PRHDT and CDR2 as FYEKMQ (reference sequence). The V and J ends lost 6 bases and 0 bases, in that order; junction bases with no gene match: 8. The sample originates from a study of cytomegalovirus exposure and HLA in healthy donors. Points from the study as a whole: A later analysis showed HLA-associated TCR beta chains outstripping equally common others in clonal expansion. Specificity of three CMV-associated chains for CMV antigens was verified in vitro. HLA alleles were associated with some 16,000 TCR beta sequences in a later analysis at 0.05 false discovery rate. A later analysis linked a missense variant in DCLRE1C to the trimming of TCR beta V and J genes.

With 60 Vbeta and 13 Jbeta primers, the PCR was carried out. This table comes from immunoSEQ multiplex PCR, and its TCRdb copy is limited to in-frame clones, with some not included. Counted here are roughly 110,000 clones, over 60% occurring once; the ten biggest clones make up 7.5% to 9%. The rearrangement joins TRBV13 to TRBJ1-6; 7 bases align to TRBD1. Sequencing was done on a sample of PBMCs. The receptor was isolated from a man younger than 35 in good health and CMV-seropositive. CDR3 sequence: CASSRGGLSSYNSPLHF. As DNA, the CDR3 is TGTGCCAGCAGTAGAGGGGGCCTATCCTCCTATAATTCACCCCTCCACTTT.